These T cell receptor beta chains were read from a single sample in a study of T cells after yellow fever vaccination. TCRdb fed the 5' RACE reads into MiXCR, producing one record per CDR3 protein. The repertoire holds around 340,000 distinct CDR3 sequences, with 8.7% as singletons. Specimen: PBMCs, collected on the day of the first yellow fever vaccination. These receptors were obtained from a man aged 18 to 30 who received the YFV17D yellow fever vaccine. Both conserved end residues are part of each CDR3. A D gene is named only where the DNA matches it firmly. The size of a clone is reported for some rows only, either as once, few or many, or as a class for expanded clones.

>TRBD1|TRBV29-1|few|TRBJ1-4|14
CSVLTGGVQEKLFF
TGCAGCGTCCTTACAGGGGGCGTTCAAGAAAAACTGTTTTTT
>.|TRBV6-1|.|TRBJ2-3|14
CASTSSASTDTQYF
TGTGCCAGCACCTCCTCGGCTAGCACAGATACGCAGTATTTT
>.|TRBV14|few|TRBJ1-1|14
CASSPQGGGTEAFF
TGTGCCAGCAGCCCGCAGGGAGGGGGCACTGAAGCTTTCTTT
>.|TRBV3-1|.|TRBJ2-7|13
CASSQVETAEQYF
TGTGCCAGCAGCCAAGTGGAGACAGCCGAGCAGTACTTC
>.|TRBV18|.|TRBJ2-7|15
CASSPDLAGSYEQYF
TGTGCCAGCTCACCAGATCTTGCGGGAAGCTACGAGCAGTACTTC
>.|TRBV5-1|many|TRBJ2-1|14
CASSLEGTYNEQFF
TGCGCCAGCAGCTTGGAGGGGACCTACAATGAGCAGTTCTTC
>.|TRBV20-1|few|TRBJ2-5|13
CSASGASIETQYF
TGCAGTGCTAGTGGAGCTAGTATCGAGACCCAGTACTTC
>.|TRBV10-3|.|TRBJ1-2|12
CAISESSYGYTF
TGTGCCATCAGTGAGTCTTCGTATGGCTACACCTTC
>.|TRBV7-9|many|TRBJ2-1|15
CASSLAGERAYEQFF
TGTGCCAGCAGCTTAGCCGGAGAAAGGGCTTACGAGCAGTTCTTC
>.|TRBV6-2/TRBV6-3|.|TRBJ2-5|15
CASSPGLTLWETQYF
TGTGCCAGCAGTCCTGGACTGACCCTGTGGGAGACCCAGTACTTC
>.|TRBV5-1|.|TRBJ2-3|16
CASSFPGPQETDTQYF
TGCGCCAGCAGCTTCCCGGGACCCCAGGAGACAGATACGCAGTATTTT
>.|TRBV6-1|few|TRBJ2-4|17
CASSEEWGKGAKNIQYF
TGTGCCAGCAGTGAAGAATGGGGTAAAGGAGCCAAAAACATTCAGTACTTC
>.|TRBV20-1|.|TRBJ1-5|14
CSARTGTGDQPQHF
TGCAGTGCTAGAACCGGGACCGGTGATCAGCCCCAGCATTTT
>.|TRBV2|many|TRBJ2-1|14
CASTPTRTMNEQFF
TGTGCCAGCACTCCAACACGAACCATGAATGAGCAGTTCTTC
>.|TRBV11-2|many|TRBJ2-2|14
CASSLTVNTGELFF
TGCGCCAGCAGCCTCACGGTGAACACCGGGGAGCTGTTTTTT
>.|TRBV18|few|TRBJ1-1|15
CASSPSTGIDTEAFF
TGTGCCAGCTCACCTTCTACAGGGATCGACACTGAAGCTTTCTTT
>.|TRBV7-3|few|TRBJ2-3|12
CASSSGPNTQYF
TGTGCCAGCAGCTCGGGACCAAATACGCAGTATTTT
>.|TRBV7-9|few|TRBJ2-1|14
CASSHAAGYSEQFF
TGTGCCAGCAGCCACGCAGCAGGGTATAGTGAGCAGTTCTTC
>TRBD2|TRBV7-3|.|TRBJ2-3|13
CASSWGGSDTQYF
TGTGCCAGCAGCTGGGGGGGATCAGATACGCAGTATTTT
>.|TRBV10-3|.|TRBJ2-2|14
CAISDPSYTGELFF
TGTGCCATCAGTGACCCGTCCTACACCGGGGAGCTGTTTTTT
>.|TRBV18|once|TRBJ2-6|18
CASSPPGHIYSGANVLTF
TGTGCCAGCTCACCACCCGGACACATATACTCTGGGGCCAACGTCCTGACTTTC
>TRBD1|TRBV27|.|TRBJ1-4|14
CASRDGTGGEKLFF
TGTGCCAGCAGGGATGGGACAGGAGGGGAAAAACTGTTTTTT
>TRBD1|TRBV5-6|.|TRBJ2-6|17
CASSVTTGGGGANVLTF
TGTGCCAGCAGCGTGACGACAGGGGGCGGTGGGGCCAACGTCCTGACTTTC
>.|TRBV6-2/TRBV6-3|few|TRBJ1-1|14
CASSFPGVSTEAFF
TGTGCCAGCAGTTTCCCCGGGGTGTCCACTGAAGCTTTCTTT
>TRBD1|TRBV5-1|few|TRBJ2-2|16
CASTGASGGRAGELFF
TGCGCCAGCACCGGAGCGTCAGGGGGCCGAGCCGGGGAGCTGTTTTTT
>.|TRBV19|.|TRBJ2-2|15
CASSLGQGWTGELFF
TGTGCCAGTAGTCTCGGCCAGGGATGGACCGGGGAGCTGTTTTTT
>.|TRBV12-3/TRBV12-4|many|TRBJ2-2|14
CASRAGGGTGELFF
TGTGCCAGCAGGGCAGGAGGGGGCACCGGGGAGCTGTTTTTT
>.|TRBV5-1|few|TRBJ1-4|14
CASSLGNPNEKLFF
TGCGCCAGCAGCTTGGGCAATCCCAATGAAAAACTGTTTTTT
>.|TRBV5-1|many|TRBJ2-3|14
CASSSPGAQATQYF
TGCGCCAGCAGCTCCCCAGGGGCGCAGGCTACGCAGTATTTT
>.|TRBV11-2|.|TRBJ1-4|15
CASSLNRVTNEKLFF
TGTGCCAGCAGCCTGAACAGGGTCACTAATGAAAAACTGTTTTTT
>.|TRBV5-1|few|TRBJ2-3|15
CASSWGPRGPDTQYF
TGCGCCAGCAGCTGGGGACCACGGGGACCAGATACGCAGTATTTT
>TRBD2|TRBV4-1|.|TRBJ2-1|16
CASSQTTSGTYNEQFF
TGCGCCAGCAGCCAAACGACTAGCGGTACCTACAATGAGCAGTTCTTC
>TRBD2|TRBV11-2|.|TRBJ2-5|18
CASSLGATSGGPQETQYF
TGTGCCAGCAGCTTAGGGGCCACTAGCGGGGGCCCCCAAGAGACCCAGTACTTC
>.|TRBV20-1|.|TRBJ2-7|14
CSARVAGSYYEQYF
TGCAGTGCTAGGGTCGCGGGATCGTACTACGAGCAGTACTTC
>TRBD2|TRBV30|few|TRBJ2-5|13
CAWSWTSQETQYF
TGTGCCTGGAGTTGGACTAGCCAAGAGACCCAGTACTTC
>.|TRBV5-6|.|TRBJ2-1|15
CASSLGGATYNEQFF
TGTGCCAGCAGCTTGGGCGGGGCAACCTACAATGAGCAGTTCTTC
>TRBD2|TRBV7-2|many|TRBJ2-5|16
CASSRRGRGGKETQYF
TGTGCCAGCAGCCGCCGCGGGCGGGGGGGAAAAGAGACCCAGTACTTC
>TRBD2|TRBV7-2|.|TRBJ2-1|16
CASSPRGLAGTNEQFF
TGTGCCAGCAGCCCGAGGGGACTAGCGGGGACGAATGAGCAGTTCTTC
>.|TRBV7-9|.|TRBJ1-5|14
CASSLIGSNQPQHF
TGTGCCAGCAGCTTAATCGGTAGCAATCAGCCCCAGCATTTT
>.|TRBV6-2/TRBV6-3|few|TRBJ2-7|14
CASSYHDKSYEQYF
TGTGCCAGCAGTTACCACGACAAGAGCTACGAGCAGTACTTC
>TRBD2|TRBV5-1|few|TRBJ2-5|16
CASSPATSGGRETQYF
TGCGCCAGCAGCCCCGCGACTAGCGGGGGGCGGGAGACCCAGTACTTC
>.|TRBV5-1|.|TRBJ2-6|15
CASKEISSGANVLTF
TGCGCCAGCAAAGAAATTTCGTCTGGGGCCAACGTCCTGACTTTC
>.|TRBV3-1|.|TRBJ2-1|12
CASSHRRGEQFF
TGTGCCAGCAGCCATAGGAGGGGTGAGCAGTTCTTC
>.|TRBV30|.|TRBJ2-5|12
CAWSALEETQYF
TGTGCCTGGAGTGCCCTAGAGGAGACCCAGTACTTC
>.|TRBV7-2|.|TRBJ1-2|13
CASSDRFLSGYTF
TGTGCCAGCAGCGACAGGTTCCTATCTGGCTACACCTTC